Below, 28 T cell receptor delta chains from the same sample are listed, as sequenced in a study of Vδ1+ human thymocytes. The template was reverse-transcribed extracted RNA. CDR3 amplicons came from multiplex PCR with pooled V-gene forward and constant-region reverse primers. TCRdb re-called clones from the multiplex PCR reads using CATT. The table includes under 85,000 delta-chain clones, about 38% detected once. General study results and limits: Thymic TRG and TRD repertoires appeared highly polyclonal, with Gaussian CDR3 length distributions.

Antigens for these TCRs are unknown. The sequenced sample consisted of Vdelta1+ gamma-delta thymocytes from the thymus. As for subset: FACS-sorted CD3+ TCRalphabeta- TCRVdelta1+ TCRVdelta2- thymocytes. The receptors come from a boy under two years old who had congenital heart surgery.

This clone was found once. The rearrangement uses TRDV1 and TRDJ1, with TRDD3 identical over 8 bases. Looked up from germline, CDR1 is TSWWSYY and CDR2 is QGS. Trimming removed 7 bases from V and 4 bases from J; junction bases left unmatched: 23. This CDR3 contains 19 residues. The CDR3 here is CALVAPVCTGGPKVDKLIF. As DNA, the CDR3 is TGTGCTCTTGTAGCGCCCGTCTGTACTGGGGGCCCCAAGGTCGATAAACTCATCTTT.

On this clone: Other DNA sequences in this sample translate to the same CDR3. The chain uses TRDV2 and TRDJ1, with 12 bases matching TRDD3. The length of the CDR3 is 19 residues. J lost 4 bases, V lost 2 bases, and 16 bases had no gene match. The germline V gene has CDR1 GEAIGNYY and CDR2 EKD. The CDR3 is CACDNLGFCWGIRDDKLIF. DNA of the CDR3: TGTGCCTGTGACAACCTTGGGTTTTGCTGGGGGATACGGGACGATAAACTCATCTTT.

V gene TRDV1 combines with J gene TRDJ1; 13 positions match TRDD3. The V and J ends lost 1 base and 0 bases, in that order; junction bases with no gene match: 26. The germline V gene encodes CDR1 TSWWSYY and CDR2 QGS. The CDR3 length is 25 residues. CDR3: CALGEPQRRSSLTGGYEGDTDKLIF. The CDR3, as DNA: TGTGCTCTTGGGGAACCCCAACGTCGATCTTCCCTCACTGGGGGATACGAAGGGGACACCGATAAACTCATCTTT.

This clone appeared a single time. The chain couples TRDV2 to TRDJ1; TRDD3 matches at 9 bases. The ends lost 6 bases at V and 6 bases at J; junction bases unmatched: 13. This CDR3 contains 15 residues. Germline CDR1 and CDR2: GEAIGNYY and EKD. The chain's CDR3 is CACTLLYWGTNKLIF. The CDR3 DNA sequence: TGTGCCTGTACTTTATTGTACTGGGGGACCAATAAACTCATCTTT.

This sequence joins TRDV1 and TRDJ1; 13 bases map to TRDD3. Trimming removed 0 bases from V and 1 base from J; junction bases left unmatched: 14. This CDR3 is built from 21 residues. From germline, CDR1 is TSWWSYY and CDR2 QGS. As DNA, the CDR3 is TGTGCTCTTGGGGAACTTCCCGCTAGGGGACTGGGGGATACGTCCACCGATAAACTCATCTTT. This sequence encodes CALGELPARGLGDTSTDKLIF.

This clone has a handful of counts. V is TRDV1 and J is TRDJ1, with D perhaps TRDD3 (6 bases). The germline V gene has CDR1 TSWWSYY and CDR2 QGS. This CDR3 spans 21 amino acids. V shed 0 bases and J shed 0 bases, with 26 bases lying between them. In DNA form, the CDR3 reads TGTGCTCTTGGGGAACTATCCCTACATGGTGGGGGTTTTCTAAACACCGATAAACTCATCTTT. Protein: CALGELSLHGGGFLNTDKLIF.

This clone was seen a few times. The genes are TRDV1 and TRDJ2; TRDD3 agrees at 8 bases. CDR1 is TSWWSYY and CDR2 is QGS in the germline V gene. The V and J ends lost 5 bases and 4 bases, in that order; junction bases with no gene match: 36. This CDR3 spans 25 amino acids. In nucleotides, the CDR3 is TGTGCTCTTGGGAACAACCTGCGGGGTCCTCCTGGGTGGCGGATTGGGGGATGGGGGACAGCACAACTCTTCTTT. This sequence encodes CALGNNLRGPPGWRIGGWGTAQLFF.

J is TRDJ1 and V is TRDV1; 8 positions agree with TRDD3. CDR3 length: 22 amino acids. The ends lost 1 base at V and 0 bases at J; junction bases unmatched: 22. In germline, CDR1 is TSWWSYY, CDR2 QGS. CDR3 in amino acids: CALGEPREPPFHWGIYTDKLIF. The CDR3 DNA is TGTGCTCTTGGGGAACCCCGGGAGCCCCCTTTTCATTGGGGGATCTACACCGATAAACTCATCTTT.

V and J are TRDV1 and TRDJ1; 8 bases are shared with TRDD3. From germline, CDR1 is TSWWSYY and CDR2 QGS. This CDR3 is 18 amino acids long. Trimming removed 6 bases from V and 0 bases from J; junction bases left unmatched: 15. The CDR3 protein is CALGNCLLGASYTDKLIF. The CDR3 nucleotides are TGTGCTCTTGGAAACTGCCTACTGGGGGCTTCGTACACCGATAAACTCATCTTT.

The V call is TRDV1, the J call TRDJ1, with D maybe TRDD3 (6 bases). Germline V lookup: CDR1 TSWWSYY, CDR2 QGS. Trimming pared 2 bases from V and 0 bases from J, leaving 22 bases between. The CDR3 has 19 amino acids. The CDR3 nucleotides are TGTGCTCTTGGGGAAACGATTGCCCGGGGGACCTTGTACACCGATAAACTCATCTTT. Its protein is CALGETIARGTLYTDKLIF.

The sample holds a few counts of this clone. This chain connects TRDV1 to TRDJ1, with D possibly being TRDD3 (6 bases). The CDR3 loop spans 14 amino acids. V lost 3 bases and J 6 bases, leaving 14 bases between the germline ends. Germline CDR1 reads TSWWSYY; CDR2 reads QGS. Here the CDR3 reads CALGEPAGGHKLIF. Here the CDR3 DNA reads TGTGCTCTTGGGGAGCCGGCCGGGGGACATAAACTCATCTTT.

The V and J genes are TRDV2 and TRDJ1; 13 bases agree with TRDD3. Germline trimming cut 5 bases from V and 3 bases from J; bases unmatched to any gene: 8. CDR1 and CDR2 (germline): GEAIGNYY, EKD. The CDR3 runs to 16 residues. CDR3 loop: CACVLYWGIRSDKLIF. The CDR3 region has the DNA TGTGCCTGTGTCTTGTACTGGGGGATACGCTCCGATAAACTCATCTTT.

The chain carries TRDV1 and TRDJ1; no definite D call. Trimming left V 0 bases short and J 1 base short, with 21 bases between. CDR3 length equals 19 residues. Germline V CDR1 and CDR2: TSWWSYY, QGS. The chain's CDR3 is CALGELPPIARLLTDKLIF. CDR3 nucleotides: TGTGCTCTTGGGGAACTTCCTCCCATAGCCCGACTACTCACCGATAAACTCATCTTT.

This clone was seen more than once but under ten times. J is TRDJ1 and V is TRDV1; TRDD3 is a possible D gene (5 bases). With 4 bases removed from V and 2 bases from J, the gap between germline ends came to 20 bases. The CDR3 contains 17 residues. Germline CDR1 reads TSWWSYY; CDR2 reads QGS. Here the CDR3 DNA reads TGTGCTCTTGGGGCGCGACACTCAGTTAGGGGAACCGATAAACTCATCTTT. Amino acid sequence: CALGARHSVRGTDKLIF.

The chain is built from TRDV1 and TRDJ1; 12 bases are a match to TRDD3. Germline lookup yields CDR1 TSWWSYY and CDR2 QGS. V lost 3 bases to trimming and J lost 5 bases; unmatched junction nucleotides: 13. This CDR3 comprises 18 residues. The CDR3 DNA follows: TGTGCTCTTGGGGACAATTCCTCTGGGGGATACGCTGCTGATAAACTCATCTTT. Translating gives CALGDNSSGGYAADKLIF.

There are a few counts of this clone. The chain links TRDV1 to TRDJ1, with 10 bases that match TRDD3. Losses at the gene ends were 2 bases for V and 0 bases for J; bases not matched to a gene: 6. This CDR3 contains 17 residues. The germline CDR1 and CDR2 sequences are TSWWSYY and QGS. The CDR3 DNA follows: TGTGCTCTTGGGGAAACTTGGGGGATACCTCACACCGATAAACTCATCTTT. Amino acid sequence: CALGETWGIPHTDKLIF.

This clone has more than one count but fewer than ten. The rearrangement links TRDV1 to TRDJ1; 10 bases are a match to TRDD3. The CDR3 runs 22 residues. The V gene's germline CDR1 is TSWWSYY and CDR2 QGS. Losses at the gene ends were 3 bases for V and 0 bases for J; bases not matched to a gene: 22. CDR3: CALGERFTGGSRGGINTDKLIF. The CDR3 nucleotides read TGTGCTCTTGGGGAGAGATTCACTGGGGGATCCCGGGGGGGAATCAACACCGATAAACTCATCTTT.

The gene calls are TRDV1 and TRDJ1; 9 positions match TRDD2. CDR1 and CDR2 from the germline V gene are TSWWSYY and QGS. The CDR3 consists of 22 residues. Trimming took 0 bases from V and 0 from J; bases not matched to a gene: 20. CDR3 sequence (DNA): TGTGCTCTTGGGGAACTAGGCTCCCTCCTTCCTACTGTAGGGGGATACACCGATAAACTCATCTTT. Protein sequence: CALGELGSLLPTVGGYTDKLIF.

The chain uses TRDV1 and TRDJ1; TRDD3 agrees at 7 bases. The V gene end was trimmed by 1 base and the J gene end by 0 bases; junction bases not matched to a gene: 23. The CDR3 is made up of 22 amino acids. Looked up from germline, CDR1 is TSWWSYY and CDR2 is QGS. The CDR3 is CALGERRTGVVKPPGHTDKLIF. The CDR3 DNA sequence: TGTGCTCTTGGGGAACGGAGAACTGGGGTGGTGAAACCACCGGGTCACACCGATAAACTCATCTTT.

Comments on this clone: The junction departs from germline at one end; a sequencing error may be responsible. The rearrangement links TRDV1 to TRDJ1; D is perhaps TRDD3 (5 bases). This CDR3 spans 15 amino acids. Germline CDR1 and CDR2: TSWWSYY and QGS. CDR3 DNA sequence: TGCGCTCTTGGGGAACTCATATACACGACCGATAAACTCATCTTT. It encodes CALGELIYTTDKLIF.

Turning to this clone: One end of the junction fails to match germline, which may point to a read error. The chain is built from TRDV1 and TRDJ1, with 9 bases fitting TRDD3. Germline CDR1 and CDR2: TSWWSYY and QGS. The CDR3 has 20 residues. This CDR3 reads CALGEPPILPSGGSTDKLIF. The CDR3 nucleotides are TGTGCTCTTGGGGAACCCCCTATCCTTCCCTCTGGGGGATCGACCGATAAGCTCATCTTT.

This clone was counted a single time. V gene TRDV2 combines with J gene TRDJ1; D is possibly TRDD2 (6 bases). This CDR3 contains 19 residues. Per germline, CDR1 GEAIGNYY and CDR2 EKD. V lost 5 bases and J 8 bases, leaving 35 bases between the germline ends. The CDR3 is CACAFLAFRKKTTPRKLIF. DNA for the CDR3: TGTGCCTGTGCCTTTTTGGCCTTCCGTAAAAAAACGACTCCGAGGAAACTCATCTTT.

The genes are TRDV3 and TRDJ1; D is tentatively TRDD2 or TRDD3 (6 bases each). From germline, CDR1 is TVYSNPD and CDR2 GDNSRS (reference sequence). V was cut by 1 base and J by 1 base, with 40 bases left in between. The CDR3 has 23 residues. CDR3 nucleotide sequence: TGTGCCTTTACTCCTACGTTGCCCGGGGATTCGTGGGACATGGATACTCTCACCGATAAACTCATCTTT. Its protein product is CAFTPTLPGDSWDMDTLTDKLIF. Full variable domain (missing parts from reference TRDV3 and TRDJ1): CDKVTQSSPDQTVASGSEVVLLCTYDTVYSNPDLFWYRIRPDYSFQFVFYGDNSRSEGADFTQGRFSVKHILTQKAFHLVISPVRTEDSATYYCAFTPTLPGDSWDMDTLTDKLIFGKGTRVTVEP.

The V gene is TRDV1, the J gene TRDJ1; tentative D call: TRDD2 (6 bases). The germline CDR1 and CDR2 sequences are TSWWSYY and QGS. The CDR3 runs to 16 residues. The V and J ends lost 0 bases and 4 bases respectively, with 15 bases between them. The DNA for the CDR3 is TGTGCTCTTGGGGAACTCTCCTACGGTACGAACGATAAACTCATCTTT. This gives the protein CALGELSYGTNDKLIF.

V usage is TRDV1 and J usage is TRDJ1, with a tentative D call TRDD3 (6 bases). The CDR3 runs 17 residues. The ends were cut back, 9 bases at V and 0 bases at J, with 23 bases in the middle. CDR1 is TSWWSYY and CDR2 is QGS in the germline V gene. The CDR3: CALSNRSGGRYTDKLIF. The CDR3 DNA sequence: TGTGCTCTGAGTAATCGTAGTGGGGGGAGGTACACCGATAAACTCATCTTT.

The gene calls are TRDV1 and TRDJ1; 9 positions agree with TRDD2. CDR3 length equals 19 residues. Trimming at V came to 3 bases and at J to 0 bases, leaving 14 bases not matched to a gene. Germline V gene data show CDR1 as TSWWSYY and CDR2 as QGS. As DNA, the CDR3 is TGTGCTCTTGGGGAGCCGCCTTCCTACGTTCTGGGGTACACCGATAAACTCATCTTT. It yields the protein CALGEPPSYVLGYTDKLIF.

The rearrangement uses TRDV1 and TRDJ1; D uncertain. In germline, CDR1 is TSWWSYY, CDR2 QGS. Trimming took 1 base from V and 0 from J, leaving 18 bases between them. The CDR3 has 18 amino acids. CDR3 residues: CALGEPLEARLYTDKLIF. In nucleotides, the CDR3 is TGTGCTCTTGGGGAACCTCTAGAGGCCCGCCTTTACACCGATAAACTCATCTTT.

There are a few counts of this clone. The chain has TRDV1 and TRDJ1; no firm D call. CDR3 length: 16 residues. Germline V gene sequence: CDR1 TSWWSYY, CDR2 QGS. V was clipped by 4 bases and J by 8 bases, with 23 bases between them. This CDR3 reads CALGVPRQNYAGKLIF. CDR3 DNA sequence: TGTGCTCTTGGGGTCCCTAGACAGAACTACGCCGGGAAACTCATCTTT.